The next 14 T cell receptor beta chains were all read from a single sample in a study of Tregs in tolerant kidney transplant recipients. Measured with immunoSEQ multiplex PCR; TCRdb has only the in-frame clones, and not every one. The sample totals around 48,000 clones. Source: CD4+ T cells from blood, taken before the transplant. Receptors originate from a human donor who received a combined kidney and bone marrow transplant.

A remark on this clone: The CDR3 extends 3 residues past the end of the read, so its final part is completed from the germline J gene. The chain recombines TRBV20-1 with TRBJ2-5, with D hard to call. This CDR3 comprises 11 residues. Trimming pared 0 bases from V and 4 bases from J, leaving 3 bases between. Germline assignment: CDR1 DFQATT and CDR2 SNEGSKA (reference sequence). CDR3: CSARDRETQYF. Incomplete CDR3 DNA: TGCAGTGCTAGAGATCGAGAGACC.

In regard to this clone: The read terminates 3 residues ahead of where the CDR3 ends, so the germline J gene completes it. The chain combines TRBV20-1 with TRBJ2-2; D remains unclear. Between the trimmed V and J ends, which lost 6 bases and 0 bases, there was a span of 8 bases. The germline gives CDR1 DFQATT, CDR2 SNEGSKA (reference sequence). This CDR3 has 13 residues. The chain's CDR3 is CSALAPNTGELFF. CDR3 DNA (partial): TGCAGTGCCCTGGCCCCGAACACCGGGGAG.

Notes on this clone: With the read ending 3 residues before the CDR3 end, the germline J gene is used to fill in that end. Other nucleotide sequences in the sample specify the same CDR3. This chain connects TRBV30 to TRBJ2-7; the match to TRBD2 covers 10 bases. The CDR3 is made up of 15 amino acids. V was pared by 4 bases and J by 6 bases, with 12 bases of the junction left unmatched. Germline V lookup: CDR1 GTSNPN, CDR2 SVGIG (reference sequence). The DNA read from the CDR3 is TGTGCCTGGAATCCGGGCCTAGCGGGAGTAGGCGAG. Translating gives CAWNPGLAGVGE. The whole CDR3 sequence is CAWNPGLAGVGEQYF.

As concerns this clone: Read data end 3 residues before the CDR3 end; the end is taken from the germline J gene. The chain carries TRBV18 and TRBJ2-7, with TRBD2 as a possible D gene (5 bases). The germline gives CDR1 KGHSH, CDR2 LQKENI. Trimming took 3 bases from V and 4 from J, leaving 16 bases between them. The CDR3 runs 15 residues. The CDR3 spells CASSPGGSLGYEQYF. The sequenced part of the CDR3 DNA is TGTGCCAGCTCACCTGGCGGGTCCCTAGGGTACGAG. The whole variable domain, filled in from reference TRBV18 and TRBJ2-7, reads NAGVMQNPRHLVRRRGQEARLRCSPMKGHSHVYWYRQLPEEGLKFMVYLQKENIIDESGMPKERFSAEFPKEGPSILRIQQVVRGDSAAYFCASSPGGSLGYEQYFGPGTRLTVT.

The covered CDR3 bases are TGTGCCAGCAGCCAAGGAATGGGACTAGCGGGAGAATGGGCCAAAAACATT. This codes for CASSQGMGLAGEWAKNI. The complete CDR3 sequence is CASSQGMGLAGEWAKNIQYF. The chain uses TRBV14 and TRBJ2-4; TRBD2 matches at 14 bases. The read terminates 3 residues before the CDR3 end, so the remaining end is supplied by the germline J gene. The CDR3 runs to 20 residues. The V gene's germline CDR1 is SGHDN and CDR2 FVKESK. Trimming removed 1 base from V and 1 base from J; junction bases left unmatched: 9.

A remark on this clone: Read data end 3 residues before the CDR3 end; the end is taken from the germline J gene. The chain has TRBV2 and TRBJ1-6; D is ambiguous. CDR3 length: 13 residues. The germline V gene has CDR1 SNHLY and CDR2 FYNNEI. Trimming took 2 bases from V and 6 from J, leaving 5 bases between them. Partial CDR3 DNA: TGTGCCAGCAGTGAACAGGTTAATTCACCC. The encoded protein is CASSEQVNSP. The full CDR3 protein is CASSEQVNSPLHF.

A word on this clone: From the germline J gene comes the end of the CDR3, since the read stops 3 residues before it. The V call is TRBV5-1, the J call TRBJ2-7, with no clear D. V was clipped by 0 bases and J by 0 bases, with 7 bases between them. Germline CDR1 reads SGHRS; CDR2 reads YFSETQ. This CDR3 has 14 residues. The CDR3 DNA, read in part, is TGCGCCAGCAGCTTGGTCGGTCGCTCCTACGAG. This encodes CASSLVGRSYE. The CDR3 in full is CASSLVGRSYEQYF.

This chain's CDR3 is CASSLGFSSYEQYF. The covered CDR3 bases are TGTGCCAGCAGCTTGGGCTTTAGCTCCTACGAG. The rearrangement joins TRBV11-1 to TRBJ2-7; D ambiguous. The CDR3 end is not reached by the read, which stops 3 residues before it; the germline J gene fills it in. The CDR3 totals 14 residues. Germline CDR1 and CDR2: SGHAT and FQDESV (reference sequence). The ends were cut back, 3 bases at V and 0 bases at J, with 9 bases in the middle.

In the case of this clone: Read data end 3 residues before the CDR3 end; the end is taken from the germline J gene. J is TRBJ1-1 and V is TRBV7-9, with D maybe TRBD1 (5 bases). This CDR3 is 13 amino acids long. From germline, CDR1 is SEHNR and CDR2 FQNEAQ (reference sequence). V dropped 3 bases and J dropped 2 bases, with 7 bases sitting between them. CDR3 residues: CASSFRGNTEAFF. Incomplete CDR3 DNA: TGTGCCAGCAGCTTTAGGGGTAACACTGAA.

With respect to this clone: Read data end 3 residues before the CDR3 end; the end is taken from the germline J gene. The rearrangement joins TRBV30 to TRBJ2-3; 9 bases fit TRBD2. Per germline, CDR1 GTSNPN and CDR2 SVGIG (reference sequence). This CDR3 has 14 residues. V lost 3 bases to trimming and J lost 5 bases; unmatched junction nucleotides: 6. The sequenced part of the CDR3 DNA is TGTGCCTGGAGCTTTAGCGGGAGCGGAGATACG. This encodes CAWSFSGSGDT. The whole CDR3 reads CAWSFSGSGDTQYF. Drawing the rest from reference TRBV30 and TRBJ2-3, the complete variable domain is SQTIHQWPATLVQPVGSPLSLECTVEGTSNPNLYWYRQAAGRGLQLLFYSVGIGQISSEVPQNLSASRPQDRQFILSSKKLLLSDSGFYLCAWSFSGSGDTQYFGPGTRLTVL.

Worth noting for this clone: Read sequence stops 3 residues before the CDR3 end, and the germline J gene provides the missing end. This chain uses TRBV7-3 with TRBJ2-1, with D unresolved. CDR3 length equals 13 residues. The germline V gene has CDR1 SGHTA and CDR2 FQGTGA. V shed 5 bases and J shed 9 bases, with 14 bases lying between them. The CDR3 DNA, read in part, is TGTGCCAGCAGCCCAGGCCCCATAGGTGAG. Protein product: CASSPGPIGE. Given in full, the CDR3 is CASSPGPIGEQFF.

CDR3 residues: CATSRDIVDRIYQNTEAFF. The sequenced CDR3 bases are TGTGCCACCAGCAGAGATATCGTGGACAGAATATATCAGAACACTGAA. The V gene is TRBV15, the J gene TRBJ1-1; D may be TRBD1 (6 bases). The read finishes 3 residues shy of the CDR3 end, and the germline J gene is used to complete it. CDR1 and CDR2 (germline): LNHNV, YYDKDF (reference sequence). Trimming took 0 bases from V and 1 from J, leaving 21 bases between them. The CDR3 contains 19 residues. Full variable domain (remainder filled in from reference TRBV15 and TRBJ1-1): DAMVIQNPRYQVTQFGKPVTLSCSQTLNHNVMYWYQQKSSQAPKLLFHYYDKDFNNEADTPDNFQSRRPNTSFCFLDIRSPGLGDTAMYLCATSRDIVDRIYQNTEAFFGQGTRLTVV.

The sequenced CDR3 bases are TGTGCCAGCTCACCAAGCGGCGATGAAAAA. Translated: CASSPSGDEK. The full CDR3 protein is CASSPSGDEKLFF. The rearrangement uses TRBV18 and TRBJ1-4; D ambiguous. The read gets to within 3 residues of the CDR3 end, and the germline J gene fills in the rest. V lost 2 bases to trimming and J lost 6 bases, with 7 bases between them. The CDR3 runs 13 residues. Germline lookup yields CDR1 KGHSH and CDR2 LQKENI. The variable domain in full, completed from reference TRBV18 and TRBJ1-4, reads NAGVMQNPRHLVRRRGQEARLRCSPMKGHSHVYWYRQLPEEGLKFMVYLQKENIIDESGMPKERFSAEFPKEGPSILRIQQVVRGDSAAYFCASSPSGDEKLFFGSGTQLSVL.

A remark on this clone: The read falls 3 residues short of the CDR3 end, and the missing part is taken from the germline J gene. The J gene is TRBJ2-7, the V gene TRBV2, with D perhaps matching TRBD1 (5 bases). The CDR3 is made up of 13 amino acids. In germline, CDR1 is SNHLY, CDR2 FYNNEI. Between the trimmed V and J ends, which lost 5 bases and 5 bases, there was a span of 13 bases. The sequenced part of the CDR3 DNA is TGTGCCAGCAGTTCGCTCCAGGGTAACGAG. Translating it yields CASSSLQGNE. The whole CDR3 protein is CASSSLQGNEQYF.